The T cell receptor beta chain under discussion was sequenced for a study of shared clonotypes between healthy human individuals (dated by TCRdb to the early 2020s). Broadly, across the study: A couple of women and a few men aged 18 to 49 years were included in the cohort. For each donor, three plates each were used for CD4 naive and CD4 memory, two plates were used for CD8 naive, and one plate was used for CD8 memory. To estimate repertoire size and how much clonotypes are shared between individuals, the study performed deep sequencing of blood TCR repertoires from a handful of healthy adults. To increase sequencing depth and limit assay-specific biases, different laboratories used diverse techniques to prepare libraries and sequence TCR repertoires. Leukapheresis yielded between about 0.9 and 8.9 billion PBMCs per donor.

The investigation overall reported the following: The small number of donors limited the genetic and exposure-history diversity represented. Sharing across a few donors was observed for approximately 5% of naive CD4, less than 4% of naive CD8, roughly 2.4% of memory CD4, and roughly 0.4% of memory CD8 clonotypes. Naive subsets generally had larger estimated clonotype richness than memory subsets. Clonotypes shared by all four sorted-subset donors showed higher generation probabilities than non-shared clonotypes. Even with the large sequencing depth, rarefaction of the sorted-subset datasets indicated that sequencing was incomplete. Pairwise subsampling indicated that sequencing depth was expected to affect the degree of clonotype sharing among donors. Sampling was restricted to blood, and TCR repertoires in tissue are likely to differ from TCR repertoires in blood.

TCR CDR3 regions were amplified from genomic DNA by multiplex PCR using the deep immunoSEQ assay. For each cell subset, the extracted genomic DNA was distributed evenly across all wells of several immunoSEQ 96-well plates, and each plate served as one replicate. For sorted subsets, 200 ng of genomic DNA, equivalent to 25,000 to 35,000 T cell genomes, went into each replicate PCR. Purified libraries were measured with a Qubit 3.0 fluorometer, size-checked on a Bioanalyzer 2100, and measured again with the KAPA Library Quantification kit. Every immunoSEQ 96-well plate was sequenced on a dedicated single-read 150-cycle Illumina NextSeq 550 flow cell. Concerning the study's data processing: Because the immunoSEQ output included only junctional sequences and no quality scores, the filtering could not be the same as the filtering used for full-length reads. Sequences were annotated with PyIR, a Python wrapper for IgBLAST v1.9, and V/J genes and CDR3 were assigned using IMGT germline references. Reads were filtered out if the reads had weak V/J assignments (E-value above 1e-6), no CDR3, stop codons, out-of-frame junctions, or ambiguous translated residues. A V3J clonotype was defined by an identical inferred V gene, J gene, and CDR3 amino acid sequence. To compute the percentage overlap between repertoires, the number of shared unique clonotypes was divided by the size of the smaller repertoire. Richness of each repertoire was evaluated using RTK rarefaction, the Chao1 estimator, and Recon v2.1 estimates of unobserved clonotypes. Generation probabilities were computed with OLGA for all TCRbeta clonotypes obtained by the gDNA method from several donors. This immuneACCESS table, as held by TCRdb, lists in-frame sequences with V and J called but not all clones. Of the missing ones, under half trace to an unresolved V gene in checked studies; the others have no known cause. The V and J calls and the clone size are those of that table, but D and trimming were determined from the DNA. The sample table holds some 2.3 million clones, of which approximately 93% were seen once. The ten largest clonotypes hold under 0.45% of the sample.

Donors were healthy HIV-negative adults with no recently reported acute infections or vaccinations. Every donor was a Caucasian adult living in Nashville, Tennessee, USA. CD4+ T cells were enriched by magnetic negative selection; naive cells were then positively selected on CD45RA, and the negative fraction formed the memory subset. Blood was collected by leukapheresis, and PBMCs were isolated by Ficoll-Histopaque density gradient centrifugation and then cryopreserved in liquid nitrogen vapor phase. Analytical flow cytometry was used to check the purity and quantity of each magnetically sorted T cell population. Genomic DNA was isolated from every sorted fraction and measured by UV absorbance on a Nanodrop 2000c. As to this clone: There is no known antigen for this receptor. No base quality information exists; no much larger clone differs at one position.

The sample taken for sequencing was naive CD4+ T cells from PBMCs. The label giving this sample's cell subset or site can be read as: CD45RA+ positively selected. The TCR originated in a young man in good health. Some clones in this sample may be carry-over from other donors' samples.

The DNA sequence reads TGTGCCAGTAGTATAGATCGGCTGTGGGGCTACACCTTC. It codes for CASSIDRLWGYTF. The chain is encoded by TRBV19 joined to TRBJ1-2, with no reliable assignment of the D segment. The cysteine opens and the phenylalanine closes a CDR3 of 13 amino acids. The only DNA kept is the CDR3, 39 bases in frame from the first base. V lost 0 bases and J lost 8 bases; the stretch between them is 10 bases long. CDR1 LNHDA and CDR2 SQIVND were looked up in the germline V gene (reference sequence).